This section outlines one TCR beta chain sequence together with its context. It has no known antigen specificity. The record has no base qualities; no much larger clone is one base away. The trial excluded patients who had a history of autoimmune disease or were on systemic immunosuppression. In every dose cohort, peripheral blood was drawn for TCR sequencing at baseline, cycle 4 day 1, and cycle 7 day 1. Samples were obtained from an open-label, multicenter, first-in-human phase I dose-escalation trial of ivuxolimab. The trial enrolled adults with locally advanced or metastatic head and neck squamous cell, hepatocellular, melanoma or renal cell carcinoma. Before TCR sequencing, CD4+ and CD8+ T cells were separately sorted from peripheral blood. The data were taken from a study of OX40 agonist ivuxolimab in advanced cancers. The study in broad terms: Ivuxolimab, which targeted the costimulatory receptor OX40 (CD134), was an agonistic, fully human IgG2 monoclonal antibody. Intravenous ivuxolimab was administered to patients every 2 weeks at six dose levels: 0.01, 0.1, 0.3, 1.5, 3 and 10 mg/kg. Among the 50 to 55 dose-escalation patients, some 19 had hepatocellular carcinoma, about 15 melanoma, 9 renal cell carcinoma and 9 head and neck cancer. A male proportion of roughly 80% and a mean age of around 60 years, ranging from 23 to 79, were recorded for the dose-escalation cohort. Patients were allowed to have had prior anti-PD-1, anti-PD-L1 or anti-CTLA-4 therapy, and approximately 40% of the dose-escalation patients had previously received checkpoint inhibitors. Three dose-escalation patients achieved partial responses, one with hepatocellular carcinoma and two with cutaneous melanoma. The point of sequencing TCRbeta in the periphery was to test whether ivuxolimab changed TCR sequence diversity and drove clonal T-cell expansion. The paper describes the monotherapy dose-escalation part (N = 52 patients) of the phase I trial of ivuxolimab.

Study-wide conclusions, independent of this receptor: Which antigens the clonally expanded peripheral T cells were specific for was not determined. At doses of 0.1 to 3.0 mg/kg, clonal expansion of both CD4+ and CD8+ blood T cells was observed from baseline to week 6. In partial responders in the 0.1-3.0 mg/kg groups, normalized peripheral clonal expansion was found to be among the lowest, especially among CD8+ T cells. Low levels of normalized T-cell clonal expansion were also seen in some patients who did not respond. On average, CD8+ T cells showed more expanded clones than CD4+ T cells after ivuxolimab.

The CDR3, from cysteine to phenylalanine, totals 15 residues. The only DNA kept is the CDR3, 45 bases in frame from the first base. V and J are trimmed by 2 bases and 5 bases, and the gene matches miss 3 bases of the junction. CDR1 and CDR2 are read off the germline V gene (reference sequence) as WNHNN and SYGVQD. For sequencing of the TCRbeta CDR3 region, genomic DNA was extracted from the sorted cells. The immunoSEQ Assay was used to sequence the TCRbeta CDR3 regions. The table comes from immuneACCESS by way of TCRdb, which keeps in-frame sequences with V and J called. Part of the clones is missing from these tables; in studies checked, under half for an unresolved V gene and the rest for unknown reasons. In this sample the table shows approximately 70,000 clones, about 80% of which occur a single time. The ten largest make up 1.4% of the sample.

This clonotype originated in an adult with an advanced solid tumor such as melanoma, head and neck, liver or kidney cancer. The sample was CD4+ or CD8+ T cells sorted from blood, taken in a trial of the OX40 agonist ivuxolimab. The chain links TRBV10-1 with TRBJ2-1; 10 central bases correspond to TRBD1. The CDR3 here reads CASSEGTGANNEQFF. The DNA reads TGCGCCAGCAGTGAGGGGACAGGGGCCAACAATGAGCAGTTCTTC.